A selection of T cell receptor beta chains follows, all from one sample in a study of OX40 agonist ivuxolimab in advanced cancers. Sequenced by immunoSEQ multiplex PCR; TCRdb stores in-frame clones only, minus some. The data contain around 44,000 clones, approximately 84% of them singletons. The source was CD4+ or CD8+ T cells sorted from blood, collected in a trial of the OX40 agonist ivuxolimab. These receptors were collected from an adult with an advanced solid tumor such as melanoma, head and neck, liver or kidney cancer. Both conserved end residues are trimmed from each CDR3.

cdr3_length | j_call | v_call | cdr3_aa
15 | TRBJ2-6 | TRBV15 | ATSRGQLVSGANVLT
14 | TRBJ2-1 | TRBV6-5 | ASSYSGQGASNEQF
11 | TRBJ1-5 | TRBV30 | AWSQVGNQPQH
17 | TRBJ1-5 | TRBV18 | ASSTTGVSRGLSNQPQH
14 | TRBJ2-5 | TRBV14 | ASSQDRGTVGETQY
13 | TRBJ2-3 | TRBV2 | ASSEVAGGTDTQY
10 | TRBJ1-2 | TRBV7-2 | ASSKAGHGYT
13 | TRBJ2-1 | TRBV7-9 | ASSTRLAGDNEQF
11 | TRBJ1-1 | TRBV5-8 | ASSLQGGTEAF
13 | TRBJ2-7 | TRBV5-1 | ASSLGTVNWYEQY
14 | TRBJ1-2 | TRBV27 | ASSKTPILRGYGYT
18 | TRBJ2-3 | TRBV10-3 | AISESMIKLLAGATDTQY
11 | TRBJ2-7 | TRBV28 | ATVGGARYEQY
12 | TRBJ2-1 | TRBV28 | ASADWITYNEQF
12 | TRBJ2-1 | TRBV6-5 | ASSDLRADNEQF
10 | TRBJ2-5 | TRBV5-6 | ASSLALETQY
13 | TRBJ1-2 | TRBV7-9 | ASSLEAGANYGYT
13 | TRBJ2-1 | TRBV5-1 | ASSFILTSYNEQF
14 | TRBJ2-1 | TRBV7-9 | ASIFPSGGRANEQF
11 | TRBJ1-1 | TRBV5-6 | ASKLKMGSEAF
15 | TRBJ2-5 | TRBV18 | ASSRVTGTSGQETQY
12 | TRBJ1-3 | TRBV28 | ASSAGVTGNTIY
11 | TRBJ2-5 | TRBV2 | ASIADGLETQY
13 | TRBJ2-5 | TRBV28 | ASISSGAGRETQY
13 | TRBJ2-2 | TRBV2 | ASSDRDSYTGELF
11 | TRBJ2-3 | TRBV28 | ASRPGVRNTQY
11 | TRBJ1-1 | TRBV15 | ATSPPRSTEAF
12 | TRBJ2-2 | TRBV6-4 | ASRAGGNTGELF
12 | TRBJ2-7 | TRBV6-5 | ASRPTGGGYEQY
12 | TRBJ2-1 | TRBV9 | ASAGTESYNEQF